The clone carrying this TCR beta chain was seen a handful of times. Its specificity is unknown. The entry originates in a study of response to subunit inactivated influenza vaccine. This CDR3 region has 15 residues. CDR1 is DFQATT, CDR2 SNEGSKA, per germline (reference sequence). The J segment lost 4 bases and the V segment lost 0 bases, leaving 3 bases of the junction unmatched. Findings and limits, study-wide: After each seasonal influenza vaccination, few new T cells are recruited, the authors suggested.

MiXCR, run by TCRdb on the RT-PCR reads, gives a single entry per CDR3 protein. The sample consists of 500,000 or so distinct CDR3 sequences, about 15% of them appearing once. This chain links TRBV20-1 with TRBJ2-1; 10 bases line up with TRBD2. Material: CD4+ T cells sorted from PBMCs, obtained roughly 24 months after vaccination. The receptor's source is a man between 50 and 75 years old who received an inactivated influenza vaccine. CDR3: CSARDSGGTYNEQFF. CDR3 DNA: TGCAGTGCTAGAGATAGCGGGGGGACATACAATGAGCAGTTCTTC.